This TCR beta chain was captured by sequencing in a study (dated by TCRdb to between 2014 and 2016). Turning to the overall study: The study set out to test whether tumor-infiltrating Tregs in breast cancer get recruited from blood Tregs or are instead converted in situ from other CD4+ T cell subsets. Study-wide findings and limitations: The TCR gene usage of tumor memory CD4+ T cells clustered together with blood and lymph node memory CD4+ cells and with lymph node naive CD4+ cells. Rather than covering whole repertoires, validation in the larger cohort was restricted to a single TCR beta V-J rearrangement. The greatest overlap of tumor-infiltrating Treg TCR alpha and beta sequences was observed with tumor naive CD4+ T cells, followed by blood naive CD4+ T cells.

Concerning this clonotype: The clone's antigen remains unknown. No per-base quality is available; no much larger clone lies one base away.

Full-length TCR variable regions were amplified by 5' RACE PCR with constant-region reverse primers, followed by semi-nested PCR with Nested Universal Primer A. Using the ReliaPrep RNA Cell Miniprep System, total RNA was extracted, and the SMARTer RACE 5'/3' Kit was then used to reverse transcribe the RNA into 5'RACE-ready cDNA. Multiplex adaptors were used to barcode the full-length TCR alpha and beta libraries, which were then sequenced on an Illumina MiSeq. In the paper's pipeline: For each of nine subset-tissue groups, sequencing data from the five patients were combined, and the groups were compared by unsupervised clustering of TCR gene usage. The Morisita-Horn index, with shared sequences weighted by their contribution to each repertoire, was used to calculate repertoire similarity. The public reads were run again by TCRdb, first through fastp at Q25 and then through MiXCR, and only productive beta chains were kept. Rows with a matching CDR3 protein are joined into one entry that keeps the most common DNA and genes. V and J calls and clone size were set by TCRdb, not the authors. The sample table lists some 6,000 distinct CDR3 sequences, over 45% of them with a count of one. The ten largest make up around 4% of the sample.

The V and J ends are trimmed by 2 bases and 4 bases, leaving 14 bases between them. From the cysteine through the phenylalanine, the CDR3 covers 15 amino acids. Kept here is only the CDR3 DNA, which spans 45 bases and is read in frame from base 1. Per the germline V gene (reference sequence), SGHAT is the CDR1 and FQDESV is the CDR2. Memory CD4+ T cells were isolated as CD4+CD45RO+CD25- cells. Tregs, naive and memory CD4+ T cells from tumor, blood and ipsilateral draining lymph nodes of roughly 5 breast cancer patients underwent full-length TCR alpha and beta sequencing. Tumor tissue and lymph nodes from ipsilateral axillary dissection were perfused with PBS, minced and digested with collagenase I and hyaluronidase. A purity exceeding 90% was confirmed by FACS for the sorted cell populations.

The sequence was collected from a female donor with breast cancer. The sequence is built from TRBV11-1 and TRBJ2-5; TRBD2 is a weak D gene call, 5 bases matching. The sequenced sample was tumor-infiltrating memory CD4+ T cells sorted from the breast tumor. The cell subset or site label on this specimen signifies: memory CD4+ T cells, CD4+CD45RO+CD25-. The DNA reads TGTGCCAGCAGCTTACTTGGGCTGGCGGGAGAGACCCAGTACTTC. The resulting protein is CASSLLGLAGETQYF.